This record covers a single T cell receptor (beta chain). What it binds is not known. Clones were read by immunoSEQ multiplex PCR, and TCRdb kept only the in-frame ones, dropping some. The sample holds about 96,000 clones; approximately 90% are singletons and the top ten take roughly 1.5%. The data are from a study of T cell responses to AZD1222 COVID-19 vaccine. The study, taken as a whole, reports: As reported, nearly half of all spike-specific TCRs target variant regions that are unmutated. Spike-spanning, vaccine-associated CD4 TCRs were dominant at 160-218 and 743-854. Among AZD1222 vaccinees, only six or seven were seropositive at baseline.

The CDR3 is 13 residues long. V shed 10 bases and J shed 3 bases, with 13 bases lying between them. Germline loops: CDR1 WSHSY, CDR2 SAAADI. This sequence joins TRBV10-2 and TRBJ1-5; D perhaps matches TRBD1 (5 bases). The specimen comprised peripheral blood, sampled on day 0 of AZD1222 vaccination. The source of this sequence is an adult in good health. This CDR3 is CATQDMVNQPQHF. Written as DNA, the CDR3 is TGCGCCACCCAGGACATGGTCAATCAGCCCCAGCATTTT.